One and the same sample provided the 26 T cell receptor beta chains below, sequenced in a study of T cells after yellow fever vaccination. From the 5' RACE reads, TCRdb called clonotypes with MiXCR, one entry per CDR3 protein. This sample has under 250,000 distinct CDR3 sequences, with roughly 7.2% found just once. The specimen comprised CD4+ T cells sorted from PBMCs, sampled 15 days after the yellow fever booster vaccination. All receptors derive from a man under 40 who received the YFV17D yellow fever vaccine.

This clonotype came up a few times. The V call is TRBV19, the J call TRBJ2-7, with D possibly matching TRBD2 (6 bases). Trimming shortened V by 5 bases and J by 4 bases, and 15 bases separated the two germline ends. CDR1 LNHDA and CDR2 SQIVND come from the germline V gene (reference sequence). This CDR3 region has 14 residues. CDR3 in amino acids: CASSAPGAEYEQYF. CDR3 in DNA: TGTGCCAGTAGTGCACCGGGAGCGGAGTACGAGCAGTACTTC.

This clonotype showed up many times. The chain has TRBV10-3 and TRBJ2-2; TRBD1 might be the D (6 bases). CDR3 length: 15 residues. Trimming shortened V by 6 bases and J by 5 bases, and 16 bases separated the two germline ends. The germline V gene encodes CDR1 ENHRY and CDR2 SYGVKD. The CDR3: CAIRTGQISTGELFF. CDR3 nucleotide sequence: TGTGCCATCAGAACAGGACAGATTTCGACCGGGGAGCTGTTTTTT.

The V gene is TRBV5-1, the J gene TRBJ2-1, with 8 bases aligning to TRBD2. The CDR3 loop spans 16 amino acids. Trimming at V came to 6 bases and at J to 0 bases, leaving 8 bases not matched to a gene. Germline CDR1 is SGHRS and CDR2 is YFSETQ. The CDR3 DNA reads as TGCGCCAGCATCGCAAGAACTAGCGGCTCCTACAATGAGCAGTTCTTC. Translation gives CASIARTSGSYNEQFF.

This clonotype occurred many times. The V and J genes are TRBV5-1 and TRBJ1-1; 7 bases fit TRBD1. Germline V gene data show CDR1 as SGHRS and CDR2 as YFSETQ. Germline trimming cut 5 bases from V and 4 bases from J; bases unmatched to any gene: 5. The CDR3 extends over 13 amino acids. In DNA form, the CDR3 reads TGCGCCAGCAGTGACAGGGCAAGCACTGAAGCTTTCTTT. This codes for CASSDRASTEAFF.

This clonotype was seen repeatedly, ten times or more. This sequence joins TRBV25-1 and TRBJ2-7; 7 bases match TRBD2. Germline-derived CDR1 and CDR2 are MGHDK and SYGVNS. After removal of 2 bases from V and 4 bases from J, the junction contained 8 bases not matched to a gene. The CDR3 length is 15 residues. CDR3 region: CASSEGGSVSYEQYF. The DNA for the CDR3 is TGTGCCAGCAGTGAAGGCGGGAGTGTTTCTTACGAGCAGTACTTC.

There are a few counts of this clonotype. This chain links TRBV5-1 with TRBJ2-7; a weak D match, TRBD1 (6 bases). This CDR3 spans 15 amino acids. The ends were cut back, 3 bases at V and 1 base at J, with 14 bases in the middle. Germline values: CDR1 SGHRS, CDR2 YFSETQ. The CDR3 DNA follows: TGCGCCAGCAGCTCGGCCGGGACAAAATCCTACGAGCAGTACTTC. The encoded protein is CASSSAGTKSYEQYF. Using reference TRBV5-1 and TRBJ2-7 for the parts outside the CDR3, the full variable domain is KAGVTQTPRYLIKTRGQQVTLSCSPISGHRSVSWYQQTPGQGLQFLFEYFSETQRNKGNFPGRFSGRQFSNSRSEMNVSTLELGDSALYLCASSSAGTKSYEQYFGPGTRLTVT.

CDR3 sequence: CASSSVRGPYEQYF. CDR3 coding DNA: TGTGCCAGCAGCTCCGTCAGGGGCCCGTACGAGCAGTACTTC. The V and J genes are TRBV7-2 and TRBJ2-7; tentatively, D is TRBD1 (6 bases). Germline V lookup: CDR1 SGHTA, CDR2 FQGNSA. The CDR3 has 14 amino acids. The V end was cut by 4 bases, the J end by 4 bases, with 14 bases between. Using reference TRBV7-2 and TRBJ2-7 for the parts outside the CDR3, the full variable domain is GAGVSQSPSNKVTEKGKDVELRCDPISGHTALYWYRQSLGQGLEFLIYFQGNSAPDKSGLPSDRFSAERTGGSVSTLTIQRTQQEDSAVYLCASSSVRGPYEQYFGPGTRLTVT.

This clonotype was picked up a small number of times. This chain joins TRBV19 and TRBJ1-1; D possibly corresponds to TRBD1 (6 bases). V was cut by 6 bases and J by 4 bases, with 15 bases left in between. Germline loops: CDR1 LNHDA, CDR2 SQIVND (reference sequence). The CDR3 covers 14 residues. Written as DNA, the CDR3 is TGTGCCAGTAGGGCACAGGGTCGAAGCACTGAAGCTTTCTTT. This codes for CASRAQGRSTEAFF. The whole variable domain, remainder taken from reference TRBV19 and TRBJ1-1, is DGGITQSPKYLFRKEGQNVTLSCEQNLNHDAMYWYRQDPGQGLRLIYYSQIVNDFQKGDIAEGYSVSREKKESFPLTVTSAQKNPTAFYLCASRAQGRSTEAFFGQGTRLTVV.

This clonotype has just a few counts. CDR3 residues: CASSYAGQRGYEQYF. In DNA, the CDR3 is TGTGCCAGCAGTTACGCAGGACAGCGAGGTTACGAGCAGTACTTC. The chain recombines TRBV6-2 or TRBV6-3 with TRBJ2-7; a possible D gene is TRBD1 (6 bases). Germline CDR1 and CDR2: MNHEY and SVGEGT. The CDR3 runs 15 residues. With 2 bases removed from V and 4 bases from J, the gap between germline ends came to 15 bases.

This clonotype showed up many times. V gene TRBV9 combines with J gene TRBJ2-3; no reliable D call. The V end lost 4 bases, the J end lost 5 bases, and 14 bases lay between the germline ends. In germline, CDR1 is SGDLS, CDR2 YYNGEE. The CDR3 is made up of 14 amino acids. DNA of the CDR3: TGTGCCAGCAGCCCAGCCCCTGTCAAAGATACGCAGTATTTT. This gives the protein CASSPAPVKDTQYF. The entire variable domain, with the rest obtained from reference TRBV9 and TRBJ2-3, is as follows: DSGVTQTPKHLITATGQRVTLRCSPRSGDLSVYWYQQSLDQGLQFLIQYYNGEERAKGNILERFSAQQFPDLHSELNLSSLELGDSALYFCASSPAPVKDTQYFGPGTRLTVL.

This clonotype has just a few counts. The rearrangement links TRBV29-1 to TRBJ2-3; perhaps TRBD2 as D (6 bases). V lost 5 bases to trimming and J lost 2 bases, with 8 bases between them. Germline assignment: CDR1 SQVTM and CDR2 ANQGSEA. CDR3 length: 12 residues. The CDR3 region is CSVRETTDTQYF. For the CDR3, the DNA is TGCAGCGTTCGGGAGACCACAGATACGCAGTATTTT.

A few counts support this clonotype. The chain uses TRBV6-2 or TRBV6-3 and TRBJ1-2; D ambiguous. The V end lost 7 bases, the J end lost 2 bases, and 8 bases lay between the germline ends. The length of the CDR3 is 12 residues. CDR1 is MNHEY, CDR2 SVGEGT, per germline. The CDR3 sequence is CASKEDNYGYTF. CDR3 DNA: TGTGCCAGCAAGGAGGACAACTATGGCTACACCTTC.

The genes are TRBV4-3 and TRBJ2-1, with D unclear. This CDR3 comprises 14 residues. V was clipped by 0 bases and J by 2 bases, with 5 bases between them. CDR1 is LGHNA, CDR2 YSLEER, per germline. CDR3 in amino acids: CASSQEHAYNEQFF. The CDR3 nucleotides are TGCGCCAGCAGCCAAGAGCATGCCTACAATGAGCAGTTCTTC.

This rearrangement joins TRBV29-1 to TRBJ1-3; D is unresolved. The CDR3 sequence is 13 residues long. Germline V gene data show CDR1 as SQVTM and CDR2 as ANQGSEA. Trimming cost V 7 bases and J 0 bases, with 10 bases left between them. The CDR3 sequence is CSAMANSGNTIYF. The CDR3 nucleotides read TGCAGCGCCATGGCTAACTCTGGAAACACCATATATTTT. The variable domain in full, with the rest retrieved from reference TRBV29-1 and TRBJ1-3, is SAVISQKPSRDICQRGTSLTIQCQVDSQVTMMFWYRQQPGQSLTLIATANQGSEATYESGFVIDKFPISRPNLTFSTLTVSNMSPEDSSIYLCSAMANSGNTIYFGEGSWLTVV.

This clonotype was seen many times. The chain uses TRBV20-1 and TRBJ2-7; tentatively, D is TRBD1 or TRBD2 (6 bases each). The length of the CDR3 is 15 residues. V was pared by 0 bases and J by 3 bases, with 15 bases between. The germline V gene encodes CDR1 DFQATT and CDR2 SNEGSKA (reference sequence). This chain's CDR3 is CSAREGSRGLYEQYF. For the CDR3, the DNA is TGCAGTGCTAGAGAGGGGTCCCGGGGGCTCTACGAGCAGTACTTC.

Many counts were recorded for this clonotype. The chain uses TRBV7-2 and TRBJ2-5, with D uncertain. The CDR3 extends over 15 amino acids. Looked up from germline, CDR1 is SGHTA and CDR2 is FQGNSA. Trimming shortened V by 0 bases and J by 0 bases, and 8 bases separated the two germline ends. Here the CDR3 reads CASSLAQLYQETQYF. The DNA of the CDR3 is TGTGCCAGCAGCTTAGCACAGCTGTACCAAGAGACCCAGTACTTC.

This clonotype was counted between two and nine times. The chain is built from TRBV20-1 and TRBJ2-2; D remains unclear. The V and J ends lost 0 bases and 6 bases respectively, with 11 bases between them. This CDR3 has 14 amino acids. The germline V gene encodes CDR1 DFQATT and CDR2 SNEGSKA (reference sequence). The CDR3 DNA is TGCAGTGCTAGAGATAGGAGAGTATCCGGGGAGCTGTTTTTT. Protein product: CSARDRRVSGELFF.

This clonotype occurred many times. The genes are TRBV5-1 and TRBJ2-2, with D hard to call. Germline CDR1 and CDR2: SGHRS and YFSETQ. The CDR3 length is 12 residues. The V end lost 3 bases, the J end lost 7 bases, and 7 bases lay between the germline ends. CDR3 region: CASSSQIGELFF. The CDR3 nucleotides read TGCGCCAGCAGCTCCCAAATCGGGGAGCTGTTTTTT. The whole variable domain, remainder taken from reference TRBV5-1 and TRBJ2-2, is KAGVTQTPRYLIKTRGQQVTLSCSPISGHRSVSWYQQTPGQGLQFLFEYFSETQRNKGNFPGRFSGRQFSNSRSEMNVSTLELGDSALYLCASSSQIGELFFGEGSRLTVL.

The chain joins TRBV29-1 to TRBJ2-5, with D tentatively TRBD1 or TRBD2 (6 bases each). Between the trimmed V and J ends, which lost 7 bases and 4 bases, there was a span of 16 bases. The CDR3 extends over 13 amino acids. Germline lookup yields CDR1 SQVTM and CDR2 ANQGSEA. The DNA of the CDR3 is TGCAGCGCCGGAAGGGGGGCGCGAGAGACCCAGTACTTC. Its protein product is CSAGRGARETQYF.

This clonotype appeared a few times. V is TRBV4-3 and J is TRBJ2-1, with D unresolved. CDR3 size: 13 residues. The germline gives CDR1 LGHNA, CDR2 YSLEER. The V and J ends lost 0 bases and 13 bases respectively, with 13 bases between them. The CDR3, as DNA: TGCGCCAGCAGCCAAGATCTTGGCCAGCCCCAGTTCTTC. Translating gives CASSQDLGQPQFF.

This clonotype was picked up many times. CDR3 DNA: TGCAGTGCCCCCGGGACATTGAACACTGAAGCTTTCTTT. This encodes CSAPGTLNTEAFF. The V call is TRBV20-1, the J call TRBJ1-1; D is perhaps TRBD1 (6 bases). There are 13 residues in the CDR3. Germline lookup yields CDR1 DFQATT and CDR2 SNEGSKA (reference sequence). Trimming removed 6 bases from V and 0 bases from J, with 11 bases in between.

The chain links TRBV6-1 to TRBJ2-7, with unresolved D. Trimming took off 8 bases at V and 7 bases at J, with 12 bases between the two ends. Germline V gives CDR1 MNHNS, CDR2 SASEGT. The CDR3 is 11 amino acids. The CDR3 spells CASSTVREQYF. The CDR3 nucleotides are TGTGCCAGCTCTACAGTTCGGGAGCAGTACTTC.

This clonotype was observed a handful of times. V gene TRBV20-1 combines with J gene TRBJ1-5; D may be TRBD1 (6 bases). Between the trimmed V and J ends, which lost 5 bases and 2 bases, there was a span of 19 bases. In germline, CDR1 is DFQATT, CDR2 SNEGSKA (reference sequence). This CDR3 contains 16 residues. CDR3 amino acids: CSAPNSEQGGNQPQHF. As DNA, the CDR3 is TGCAGTGCTCCGAACTCAGAACAGGGAGGCAATCAGCCCCAGCATTTT.

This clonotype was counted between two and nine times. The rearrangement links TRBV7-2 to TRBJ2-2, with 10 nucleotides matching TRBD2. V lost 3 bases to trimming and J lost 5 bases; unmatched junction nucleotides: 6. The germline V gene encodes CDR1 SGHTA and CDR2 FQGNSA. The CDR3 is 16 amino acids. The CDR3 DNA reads TGTGCCAGCAGCTTTGGACTAGCGGTGAATACCGGGGAGCTGTTTTTT. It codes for CASSFGLAVNTGELFF.

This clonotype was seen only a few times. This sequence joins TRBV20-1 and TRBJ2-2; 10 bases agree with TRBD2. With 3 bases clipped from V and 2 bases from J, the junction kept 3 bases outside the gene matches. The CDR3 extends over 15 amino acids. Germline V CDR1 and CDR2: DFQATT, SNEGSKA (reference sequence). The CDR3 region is CSARLAGVNTGELFF. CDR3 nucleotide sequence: TGCAGTGCTAGGCTAGCGGGGGTTAACACCGGGGAGCTGTTTTTT.

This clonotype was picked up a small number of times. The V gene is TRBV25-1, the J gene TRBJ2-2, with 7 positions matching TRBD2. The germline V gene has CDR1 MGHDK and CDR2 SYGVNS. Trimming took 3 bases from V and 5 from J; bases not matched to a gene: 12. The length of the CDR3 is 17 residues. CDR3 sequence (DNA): TGTGCCAGCAGTGACTCCCGCGGGAGAGTCGGAACCGGGGAGCTGTTTTTT. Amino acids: CASSDSRGRVGTGELFF.